These 30 T cell receptor beta chains were all obtained from the same sample, sequenced in a study of radiotherapy plus CTLA-4 blockade in lung cancer. Clones were sequenced by immunoSEQ multiplex PCR, and TCRdb holds only the in-frame ones, with some missing. Of fewer than 85,000 clones detected, 70% to 90% appear once; the ten largest clones hold over 0.75%. The sample here was peripheral blood, taken from a patient treated with radiotherapy plus ipilimumab. These receptors came from a human donor with non-small cell lung cancer who had stable disease on radiotherapy plus ipilimumab.

The CDR3 nucleotides are TGTGCCAGCAGCCTAGAGGGGGTGACGGGAAACACCATATATTTT. It is translated as CASSLEGVTGNTIYF. This rearrangement joins TRBV6-5 to TRBJ1-3, with D possibly being TRBD1 (6 bases). This CDR3 has 15 residues. CDR1 MNHEY and CDR2 SVGAGI come from the germline V gene. The germline V and J ends were trimmed by 6 bases and 4 bases, with 16 bases remaining between them.

In DNA form, the CDR3 reads TGTGCCAGCAGCTTATCTAGCGGGGGGGTAGATACGCAGTATTTT. This codes for CASSLSSGGVDTQYF. V usage is TRBV11-2 and J usage is TRBJ2-3; 12 nucleotides align to TRBD2. The CDR3 loop spans 15 amino acids. V was pared by 2 bases and J by 5 bases, with 2 bases of the junction left unmatched. CDR1 is SGHAT and CDR2 is FQNNGV in the germline V gene.

This clone was picked up one time. The chain combines TRBV2 with TRBJ1-4, with D possibly TRBD1 on 5 matching bases. Germline V gene lookup returns CDR1 SNHLY and CDR2 FYNNEI. This CDR3 contains 13 residues. V was clipped by 8 bases and J by 8 bases, with 15 bases between them. This chain's CDR3 is CASHFRDEEKLFF. CDR3 bases: TGTGCCAGCCACTTCCGGGACGAAGAAAAACTGTTTTTT.

The rearrangement uses TRBV7-6 and TRBJ2-7; 10 bases match TRBD2. Germline lookup yields CDR1 SGHVS and CDR2 FNYEAQ. There are 15 residues in the CDR3. J was trimmed by 3 bases and V by 5 bases; bases with no gene match: 7. For the CDR3, the DNA is TGTGCCAGCAGCCGTTCTAGCGGGGGTGGCTACGAGCAGTACTTC. Residues: CASSRSSGGGYEQYF. The full variable domain, in which reference TRBV7-6 and TRBJ2-7 provide the parts outside the CDR3, is GAGVSQSPRYKVTKRGQDVALRCDPISGHVSLYWYRQALGQGPEFLTYFNYEAQQDKSGLPNDRFSAERPEGSISTLTIQRTEQRDSAMYRCASSRSSGGGYEQYFGPGTRLTVT.

This rearrangement joins TRBV7-2 to TRBJ2-1; weak D call: TRBD2 (6 bases). The germline CDR1 and CDR2 sequences are SGHTA and FQGNSA. CDR3 size: 14 residues. V was trimmed by 0 bases and J by 9 bases, leaving 12 bases between them. In DNA, the CDR3 is TGTGCCAGCAGCTTAGCCGGGACTGCCCCTGAGCAGTTCTTC. Protein: CASSLAGTAPEQFF. Supplemented by reference TRBV7-2 and TRBJ2-1, the full variable domain reads GAGVSQSPSNKVTEKGKDVELRCDPISGHTALYWYRQSLGQGLEFLIYFQGNSAPDKSGLPSDRFSAERTGGSVSTLTIQRTQQEDSAVYLCASSLAGTAPEQFFGPGTRLTVL.

V usage is TRBV19 and J usage is TRBJ1-5; TRBD1 might be the D (6 bases). Trimming left V 3 bases short and J 6 bases short, with 18 bases between. From germline, CDR1 is LNHDA and CDR2 SQIVND (reference sequence). There are 16 residues in the CDR3. The chain's CDR3 is CASSITGHSLIQPQHF. The CDR3 coding sequence is TGTGCCAGTAGTATCACGGGACATTCCCTCATTCAGCCCCAGCATTTT.

The genes are TRBV30 and TRBJ2-1; D is undetermined. The V gene lost 0 bases and the J gene lost 10 bases, with 13 bases spanning the gap. In germline, CDR1 is GTSNPN, CDR2 SVGIG (reference sequence). The CDR3 covers 13 residues. The CDR3 spells CAWSVRTGLEQFF. CDR3 nucleotide sequence: TGTGCCTGGAGTGTACGTACGGGTCTCGAGCAGTTCTTC.

The V gene is TRBV5-1, the J gene TRBJ1-6; D is uncertain. This CDR3 region has 15 residues. The V gene lost 4 bases and the J gene lost 8 bases, with 16 bases spanning the gap. CDR1 and CDR2 from the germline V gene are SGHRS and YFSETQ. CDR3 nucleotides: TGCGCCAGCAGCCCCCGCCGGGCGTCGGATTCACCCCTCCACTTT. Amino acid sequence: CASSPRRASDSPLHF.

The J gene is TRBJ2-3, the V gene TRBV9; D perhaps matches TRBD2 (5 bases). The CDR3 has 19 residues. V was shortened by 0 bases and J by 2 bases, with 22 bases between the two germline ends. Germline loops: CDR1 SGDLS, CDR2 YYNGEE. The CDR3 spells CASSVGVGERRTLTDTQYF. CDR3 nucleotide sequence: TGTGCCAGCAGCGTAGGGGTGGGAGAACGTCGCACTCTCACAGATACGCAGTATTTT.

The chain couples TRBV5-1 to TRBJ1-4; D is ambiguous. The V end lost 2 bases, the J end lost 3 bases, and 8 bases lay between the germline ends. The CDR3 totals 14 residues. Germline V gene sequence: CDR1 SGHRS, CDR2 YFSETQ. CDR3 DNA: TGCGCCAGCAGCTTTACAGCCCCTAATGAAAAACTGTTTTTT. It translates to CASSFTAPNEKLFF.

This rearrangement joins TRBV5-4 to TRBJ2-3; 13 bases are shared with TRBD2. Trimming cost V 4 bases and J 4 bases; bases outside gene matches: 3. The CDR3 extends over 15 amino acids. In germline, CDR1 is SGHNT, CDR2 YYREEE (reference sequence). The CDR3 spells CASSGLAGAADTQYF. The CDR3 DNA sequence: TGTGCCAGCAGCGGACTAGCGGGGGCGGCAGATACGCAGTATTTT. The full variable domain, its missing parts supplied by reference TRBV5-4 and TRBJ2-3, is ETGVTQSPTHLIKTRGQQVTLRCSSQSGHNTVSWYQQALGQGPQFIFQYYREEENGRGNFPPRFSGLQFPNYSSELNVNALELDDSALYLCASSGLAGAADTQYFGPGTRLTVL.

The CDR3 here is CASSAKNRFPTGELFF. The CDR3 nucleotides are TGTGCCAGCAGCGCCAAGAACAGGTTTCCCACCGGGGAGCTGTTTTTT. The chain combines TRBV9 with TRBJ2-2, with D maybe TRBD1 (5 bases). CDR3 length equals 16 residues. Trimming cost V 3 bases and J 4 bases, with 16 bases left between them. CDR1 is SGDLS and CDR2 is YYNGEE in the germline V gene. The variable domain in full, with the rest retrieved from reference TRBV9 and TRBJ2-2, is DSGVTQTPKHLITATGQRVTLRCSPRSGDLSVYWYQQSLDQGLQFLIQYYNGEERAKGNILERFSAQQFPDLHSELNLSSLELGDSALYFCASSAKNRFPTGELFFGEGSRLTVL.

The chain carries TRBV6-5 and TRBJ1-4; D unclear. The V end was cut by 5 bases, the J end by 4 bases, with 14 bases between. Germline CDR1 MNHEY, CDR2 SVGAGI. This CDR3 has 15 amino acids. CDR3 coding DNA: TGTGCCAGCAGTCCACGACGTCTACTTAATGAAAAACTGTTTTTT. Encoded protein: CASSPRRLLNEKLFF.

The V and J genes are TRBV5-1 and TRBJ2-1; 10 nucleotides agree with TRBD2. V was clipped by 0 bases and J by 7 bases; unmatched bases: 7. Germline V gene lookup returns CDR1 SGHRS and CDR2 YFSETQ. The CDR3 spans 16 residues. Written as DNA, the CDR3 is TGCGCCAGCAGCTTGGGTGCGGCTAGCGGGAGAAATGAGCAGTTCTTC. Its protein is CASSLGAASGRNEQFF.

This clone was found once. The chain has TRBV5-1 and TRBJ1-1, with D perhaps TRBD1 (5 bases). This CDR3 is built from 16 residues. Germline lookup yields CDR1 SGHRS and CDR2 YFSETQ. Trimming left V 0 bases short and J 4 bases short, with 16 bases between. The CDR3 sequence is CASSLGGGRALTEAFF. CDR3 coding DNA: TGCGCCAGCAGCTTGGGGGGAGGCAGGGCTCTCACTGAAGCTTTCTTT.

The chain recombines TRBV5-5 with TRBJ1-5; maybe TRBD1 (5 bases). Germline-derived CDR1 and CDR2 are SGHKS and YYEKEE (reference sequence). The V end lost 2 bases, the J end lost 0 bases, and 9 bases lay between the germline ends. The CDR3 loop spans 15 amino acids. This CDR3 is CASSLDSFSNQPQHF. DNA of the CDR3: TGTGCCAGCAGCTTAGACAGCTTTAGCAATCAGCCCCAGCATTTT.

The chain uses TRBV9 and TRBJ1-4; 9 nucleotides line up with TRBD1. Germline values: CDR1 SGDLS, CDR2 YYNGEE. The CDR3 runs 14 residues. The J segment lost 12 bases and the V segment lost 0 bases, leaving 6 bases of the junction unmatched. The CDR3 nucleotides read TGTGCCAGCAGCGTAGGGGACAGGGAGGGGGAACTGTTTTTT. It yields the protein CASSVGDREGELFF.

In this sample, this clone turned up once. This chain links TRBV2 with TRBJ2-7; D is uncertain. Germline CDR1 reads SNHLY; CDR2 reads FYNNEI. V gave up 5 bases and J gave up 4 bases, with 6 bases separating them. The CDR3 is 11 amino acids. Written as DNA, the CDR3 is TGTGCCAGCAGTTTAAGTTACGAGCAGTACTTC. This sequence encodes CASSLSYEQYF.

The chain links TRBV30 to TRBJ1-4; the D gene is possibly TRBD1 (6 bases). CDR1 is GTSNPN and CDR2 is SVGIG in the germline V gene (reference sequence). V gave up 3 bases and J gave up 8 bases, with 16 bases separating them. The CDR3 is 14 amino acids. CDR3 sequence: CAWSAGDEDEKLFF. DNA for the CDR3: TGTGCCTGGAGCGCAGGGGATGAGGACGAAAAACTGTTTTTT.

The J gene is TRBJ2-7, the V gene TRBV5-6, with 8 nucleotides matching TRBD1. V gave up 4 bases and J gave up 2 bases; unmatched junction bases: 5. Germline CDR1 SGHDT, CDR2 YYEEEE. This CDR3 spans 14 amino acids. This chain's CDR3 is CASSPWDRTYEQYF. The CDR3 DNA is TGTGCCAGCAGCCCCTGGGACAGGACCTACGAGCAGTACTTC.

The J gene is TRBJ2-5, the V gene TRBV11-1; D not certain. Germline lookup yields CDR1 SGHAT and CDR2 FQDESV (reference sequence). V shed 1 base and J shed 3 bases, with 3 bases lying between them. This CDR3 has 12 amino acids. The CDR3 protein is CASSLGEETQYF. The CDR3 coding sequence is TGTGCCAGCAGCTTAGGTGAAGAGACCCAGTACTTC.

The chain combines TRBV27 with TRBJ2-1; TRBD2 agrees at 14 bases. The CDR3 is 14 amino acids. V lost 7 bases and J lost 10; bases outside the gene matches: 6. Germline assignment: CDR1 MNHEY and CDR2 SMNVEV (reference sequence). The CDR3 nucleotides are TGTGCCAGCACCGGACTAGCGGGAGGAGGAGAGCAGTTCTTC. It yields the protein CASTGLAGGGEQFF.

V usage is TRBV14 and J usage is TRBJ1-1; no reliable D call. The V gene lost 0 bases and the J gene lost 1 base, with 9 bases spanning the gap. The CDR3 totals 15 residues. CDR1 and CDR2 from the germline V gene are SGHDN and FVKESK. CDR3 nucleotide sequence: TGTGCCAGCAGCCAAGATATCGGCCAGAACACTGAAGCTTTCTTT. This sequence encodes CASSQDIGQNTEAFF.

The chain carries TRBV18 and TRBJ2-5; 12 nucleotides align to TRBD1. Germline CDR1 and CDR2: KGHSH and LQKENI. The length of the CDR3 is 14 residues. V was clipped by 6 bases and J by 6 bases; unmatched bases: 5. CDR3 bases: TGTGCCAGCTCTGGGACAGGGGGCGAGAAGACCCAGTACTTC. Residues: CASSGTGGEKTQYF.

This chain joins TRBV5-6 and TRBJ2-1; D is unclear. Trimming took off 5 bases at V and 8 bases at J, with 8 bases between the two ends. The CDR3 contains 11 residues. Germline V CDR1 and CDR2: SGHDT, YYEEEE. CDR3 sequence (DNA): TGTGCCAGCAGGGGTGTGGATGAGCAGTTCTTC. Translated, it gives CASRGVDEQFF.

This sequence joins TRBV5-6 and TRBJ1-1, with 8 positions matching TRBD1. The CDR3 contains 15 residues. Germline trimming cut 5 bases from V and 1 base from J; bases unmatched to any gene: 7. Germline V gives CDR1 SGHDT, CDR2 YYEEEE. The CDR3 region is CASRMTGVWNTEAFF. As DNA, the CDR3 is TGTGCCAGCAGAATGACAGGGGTATGGAACACTGAAGCTTTCTTT.

The V and J genes are TRBV5-8 and TRBJ2-3; no clear D gene. This CDR3 comprises 11 residues. Trimming removed 0 bases from V and 6 bases from J, with 2 bases in between. Germline values: CDR1 SGHTS, CDR2 YDEGEE. The CDR3 coding sequence is TGTGCCAGCAGCTTGGTCGATACGCAGTATTTT. Its protein is CASSLVDTQYF.

CDR3 sequence (DNA): TGTGCCAGCATCCCGACAGGGGGCGATTGGGGGCCTGGCAATCAGCCCCAGCATTTT. Protein: CASIPTGGDWGPGNQPQHF. The chain employs TRBV6-4 and TRBJ1-5, with 10 bases fitting TRBD1. The V segment lost 7 bases and the J segment 2 bases; nucleotides outside the gene matches: 17. CDR1 MRHNA and CDR2 SNTAGT come from the germline V gene. This CDR3 has 19 amino acids.

The chain carries TRBV10-1 and TRBJ2-1; 9 nucleotides agree with TRBD2. CDR1 is WNHNN and CDR2 is SYGVQD in the germline V gene (reference sequence). V trimming: 6 bases; J trimming: 2 bases; junction bases outside the gene matches: 5. This CDR3 contains 15 residues. The CDR3 DNA follows: TGCGCCAGCAGCGGGCTAGCGGGAACCTACAATGAGCAGTTCTTC. Protein product: CASSGLAGTYNEQFF.

This clone showed up just once. The chain joins TRBV28 to TRBJ1-2; 9 positions agree with TRBD1. The CDR3 covers 12 residues. The germline gives CDR1 MDHEN, CDR2 SYDVKM. With 7 bases clipped from V and 4 bases from J, the junction kept 1 base outside the gene matches. CDR3 amino acids: CASMDRGYGYTF. In DNA, the CDR3 is TGTGCCAGCATGGACAGGGGCTATGGCTACACCTTC.